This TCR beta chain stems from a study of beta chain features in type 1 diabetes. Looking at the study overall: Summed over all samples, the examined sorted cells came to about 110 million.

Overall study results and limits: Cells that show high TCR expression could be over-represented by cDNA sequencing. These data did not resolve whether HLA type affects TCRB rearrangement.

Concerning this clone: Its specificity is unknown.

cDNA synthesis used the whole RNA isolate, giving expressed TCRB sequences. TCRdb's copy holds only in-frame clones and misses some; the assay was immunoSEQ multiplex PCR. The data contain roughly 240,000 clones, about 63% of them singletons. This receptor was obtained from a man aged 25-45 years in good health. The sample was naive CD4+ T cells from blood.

The CDR3 nucleotides are TGCAGTGCTAGAGCTGGGTATGGCTACACCTTC. Its protein is CSARAGYGYTF. V usage is TRBV20-1 and J usage is TRBJ1-2; D gene ambiguous. This CDR3 region has 11 residues. Germline V lookup: CDR1 DFQATT, CDR2 SNEGSKA (reference sequence). Trimming shortened V by 1 base and J by 5 bases, and 5 bases separated the two germline ends.